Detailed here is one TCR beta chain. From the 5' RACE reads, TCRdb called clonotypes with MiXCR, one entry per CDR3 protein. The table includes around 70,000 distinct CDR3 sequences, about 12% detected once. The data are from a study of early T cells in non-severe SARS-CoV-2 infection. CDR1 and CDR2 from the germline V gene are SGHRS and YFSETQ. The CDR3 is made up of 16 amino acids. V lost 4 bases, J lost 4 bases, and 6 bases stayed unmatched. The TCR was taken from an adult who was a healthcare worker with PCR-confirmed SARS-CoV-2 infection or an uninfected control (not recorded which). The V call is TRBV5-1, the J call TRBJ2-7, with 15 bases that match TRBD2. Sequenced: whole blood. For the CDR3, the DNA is TGCGCCAGCAGCCGGGGGACTAGCGGGAGGCGGTACGAGCAGTACTTC. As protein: CASSRGTSGRRYEQYF.